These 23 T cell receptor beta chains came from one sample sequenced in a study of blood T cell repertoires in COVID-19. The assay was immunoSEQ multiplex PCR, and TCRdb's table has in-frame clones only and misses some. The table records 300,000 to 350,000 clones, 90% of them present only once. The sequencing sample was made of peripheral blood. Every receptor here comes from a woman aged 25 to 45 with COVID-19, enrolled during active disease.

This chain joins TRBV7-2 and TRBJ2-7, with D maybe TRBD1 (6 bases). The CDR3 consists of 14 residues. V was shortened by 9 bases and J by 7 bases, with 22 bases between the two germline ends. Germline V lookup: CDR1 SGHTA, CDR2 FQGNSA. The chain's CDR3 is CASKPGTAQGEQYF. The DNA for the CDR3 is TGTGCCAGTAAGCCTGGGACGGCTCAGGGGGAGCAGTACTTC.

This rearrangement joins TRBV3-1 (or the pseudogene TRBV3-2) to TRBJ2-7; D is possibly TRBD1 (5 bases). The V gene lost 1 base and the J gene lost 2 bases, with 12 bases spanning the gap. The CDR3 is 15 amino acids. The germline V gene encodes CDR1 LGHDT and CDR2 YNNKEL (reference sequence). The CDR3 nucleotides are TGTGCCAGCAGCCAAGGGCGACAGCTGACCTACGAGCAGTACTTC. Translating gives CASSQGRQLTYEQYF.

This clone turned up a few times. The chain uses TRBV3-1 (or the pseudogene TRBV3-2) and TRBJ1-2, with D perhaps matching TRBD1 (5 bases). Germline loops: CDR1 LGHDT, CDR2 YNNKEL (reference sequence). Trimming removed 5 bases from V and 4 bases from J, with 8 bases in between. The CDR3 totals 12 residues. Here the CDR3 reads CASSSQVYGYTF. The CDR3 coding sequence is TGTGCCAGCAGCTCACAGGTCTATGGCTACACCTTC.

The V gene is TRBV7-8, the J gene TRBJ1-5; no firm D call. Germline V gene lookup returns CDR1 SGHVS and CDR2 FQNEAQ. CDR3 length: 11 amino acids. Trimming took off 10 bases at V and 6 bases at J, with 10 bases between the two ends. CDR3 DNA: TGTGCCATCGGGGTCAGTCAGCCCCAGCATTTT. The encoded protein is CAIGVSQPQHF.

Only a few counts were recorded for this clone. CDR3 nucleotides: TGTGCCAGCAGTTCCGGGACAGGGGGTTTAGGGTACTTC. It codes for CASSSGTGGLGYF. This sequence joins TRBV27 and TRBJ2-7, with 11 bases identical to TRBD1. V trimming: 4 bases; J trimming: 12 bases; junction bases outside the gene matches: 8. This CDR3 spans 13 amino acids. Germline assignment: CDR1 MNHEY and CDR2 SMNVEV (reference sequence).

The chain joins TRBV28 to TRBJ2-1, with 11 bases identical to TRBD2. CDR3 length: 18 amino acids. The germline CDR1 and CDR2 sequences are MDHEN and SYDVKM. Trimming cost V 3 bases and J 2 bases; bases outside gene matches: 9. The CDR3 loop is CASSLLTSGGPAYNEQFF. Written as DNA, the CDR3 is TGTGCCAGCAGTTTGCTTACTAGCGGGGGCCCCGCCTACAATGAGCAGTTCTTC.

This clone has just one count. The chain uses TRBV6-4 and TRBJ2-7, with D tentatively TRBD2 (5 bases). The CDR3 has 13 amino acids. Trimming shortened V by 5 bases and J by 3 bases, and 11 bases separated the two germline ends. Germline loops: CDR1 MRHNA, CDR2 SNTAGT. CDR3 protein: CASSHFEGYEQYF. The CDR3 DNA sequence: TGTGCCAGCAGTCACTTCGAGGGCTACGAGCAGTACTTC.

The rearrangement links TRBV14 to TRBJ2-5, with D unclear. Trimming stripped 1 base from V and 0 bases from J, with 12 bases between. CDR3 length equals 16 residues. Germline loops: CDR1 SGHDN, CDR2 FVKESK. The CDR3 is CASSQGLERYQETQYF. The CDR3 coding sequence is TGTGCCAGCAGCCAAGGCCTCGAGAGGTACCAAGAGACCCAGTACTTC.

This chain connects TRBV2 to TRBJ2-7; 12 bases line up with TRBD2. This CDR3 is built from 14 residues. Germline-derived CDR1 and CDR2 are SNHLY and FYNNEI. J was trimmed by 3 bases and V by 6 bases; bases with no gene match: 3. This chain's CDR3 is CASSWTSGNYEQYF. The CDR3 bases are TGTGCCAGCAGCTGGACTAGCGGGAACTACGAGCAGTACTTC.

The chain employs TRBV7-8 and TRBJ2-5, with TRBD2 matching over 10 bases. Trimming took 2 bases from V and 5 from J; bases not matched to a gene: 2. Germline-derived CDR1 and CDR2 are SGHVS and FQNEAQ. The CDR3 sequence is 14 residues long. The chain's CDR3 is CASSLLAGAETQYF. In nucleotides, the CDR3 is TGTGCCAGCAGCTTACTAGCGGGAGCTGAGACCCAGTACTTC.

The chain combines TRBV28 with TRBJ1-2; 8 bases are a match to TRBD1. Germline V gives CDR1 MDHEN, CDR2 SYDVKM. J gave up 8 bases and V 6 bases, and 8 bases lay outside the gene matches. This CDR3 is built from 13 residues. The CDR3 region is CASRNRGKRGYTF. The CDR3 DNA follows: TGTGCCAGCAGAAACAGGGGGAAGAGGGGCTACACCTTC.

Written as DNA, the CDR3 is TGTGCCAGCAGCGCCGACGTCAGACAGGGAGGTGAAAAACTGTTTTTT. Translated: CASSADVRQGGEKLFF. J is TRBJ1-4 and V is TRBV9, with 7 bases aligning to TRBD1. V lost 3 bases, J lost 7 bases, and 12 bases stayed unmatched. CDR3 length equals 16 residues. The V gene's germline CDR1 is SGDLS and CDR2 YYNGEE.

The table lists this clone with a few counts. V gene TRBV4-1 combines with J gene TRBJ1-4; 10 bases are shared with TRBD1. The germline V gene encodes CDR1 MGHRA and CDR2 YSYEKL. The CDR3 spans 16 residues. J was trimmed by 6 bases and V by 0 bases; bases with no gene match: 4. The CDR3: CASSQDPDRGDEKLFF. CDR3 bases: TGCGCCAGCAGCCAAGATCCGGACAGGGGGGATGAAAAACTGTTTTTT.

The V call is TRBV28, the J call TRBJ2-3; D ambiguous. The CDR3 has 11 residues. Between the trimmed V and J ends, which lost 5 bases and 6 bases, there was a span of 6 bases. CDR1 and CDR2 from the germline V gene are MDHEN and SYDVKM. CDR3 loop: CASSPLDTQYF. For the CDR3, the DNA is TGTGCCAGCAGTCCCCTGGATACGCAGTATTTT. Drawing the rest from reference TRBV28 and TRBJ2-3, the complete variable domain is DVKVTQSSRYLVKRTGEKVFLECVQDMDHENMFWYRQDPGLGLRLIYFSYDVKMKEKGDIPEGYSVSREKKERFSLILESASTNQTSMYLCASSPLDTQYFGPGTRLTVL.

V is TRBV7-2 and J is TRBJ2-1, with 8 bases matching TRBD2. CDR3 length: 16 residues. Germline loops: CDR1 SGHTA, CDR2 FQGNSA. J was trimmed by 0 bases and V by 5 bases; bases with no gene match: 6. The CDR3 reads CASSPSSGVSYNEQFF. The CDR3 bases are TGTGCCAGCAGCCCGAGTAGCGGGGTCTCCTACAATGAGCAGTTCTTC.

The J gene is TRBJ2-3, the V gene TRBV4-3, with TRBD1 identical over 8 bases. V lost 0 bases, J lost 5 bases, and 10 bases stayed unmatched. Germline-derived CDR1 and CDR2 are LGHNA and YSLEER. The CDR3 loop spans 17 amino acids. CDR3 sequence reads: CASSQDNGQGAKDTQYF. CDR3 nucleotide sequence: TGCGCCAGCAGCCAAGATAACGGGCAGGGGGCAAAAGATACGCAGTATTTT.

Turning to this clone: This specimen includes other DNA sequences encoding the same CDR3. CDR3 amino acids: CASSRQGYNSPLHF. CDR3 DNA sequence: TGTGCCAGCAGTAGACAGGGTTACAATTCACCCCTCCACTTT. The chain links TRBV6-5 to TRBJ1-6, with 7 positions matching TRBD1. Germline V gene sequence: CDR1 MNHEY, CDR2 SVGAGI. The ends lost 5 bases at V and 7 bases at J; junction bases unmatched: 5. The CDR3 runs 14 residues.

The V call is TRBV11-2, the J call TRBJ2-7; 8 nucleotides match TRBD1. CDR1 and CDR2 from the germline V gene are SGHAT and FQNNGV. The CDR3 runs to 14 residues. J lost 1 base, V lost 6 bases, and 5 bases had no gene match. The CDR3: CASSSGQGSYEQYF. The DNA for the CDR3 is TGTGCCAGCAGTTCTGGACAGGGTTCCTACGAGCAGTACTTC.

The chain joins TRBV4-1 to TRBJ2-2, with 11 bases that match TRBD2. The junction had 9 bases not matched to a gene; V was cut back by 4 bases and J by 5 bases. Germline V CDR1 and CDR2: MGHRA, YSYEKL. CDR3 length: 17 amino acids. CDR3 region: CASSPRSGRAGTGELFF. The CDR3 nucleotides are TGCGCCAGCAGCCCCCGTAGCGGGAGGGCGGGGACCGGGGAGCTGTTTTTT.

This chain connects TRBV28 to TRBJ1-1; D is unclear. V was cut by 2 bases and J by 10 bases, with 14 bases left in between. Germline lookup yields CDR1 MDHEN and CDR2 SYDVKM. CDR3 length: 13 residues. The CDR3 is CASSLPSGASAFF. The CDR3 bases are TGTGCCAGCAGTTTACCAAGCGGAGCGTCAGCTTTCTTT.

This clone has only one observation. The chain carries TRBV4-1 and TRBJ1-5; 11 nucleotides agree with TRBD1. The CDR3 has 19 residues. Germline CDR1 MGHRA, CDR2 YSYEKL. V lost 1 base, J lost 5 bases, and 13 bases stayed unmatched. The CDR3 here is CASSQVLLTGTGGDQPQHF. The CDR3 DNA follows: TGCGCCAGCAGCCAAGTACTTCTTACCGGGACAGGGGGTGATCAGCCCCAGCATTTT.

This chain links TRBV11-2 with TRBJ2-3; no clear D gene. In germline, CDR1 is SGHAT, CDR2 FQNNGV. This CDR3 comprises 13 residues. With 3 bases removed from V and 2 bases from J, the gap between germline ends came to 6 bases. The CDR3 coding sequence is TGTGCCAGCAGCTTTTCATCCACAGATACGCAGTATTTT. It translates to CASSFSSTDTQYF.

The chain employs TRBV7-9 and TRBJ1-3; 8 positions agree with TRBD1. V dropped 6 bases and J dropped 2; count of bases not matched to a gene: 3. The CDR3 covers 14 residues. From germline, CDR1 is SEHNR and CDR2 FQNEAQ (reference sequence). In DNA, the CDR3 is TGTGCCAGCAGTGAACAGGGGGCTGGAAACACCATATATTTT. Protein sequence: CASSEQGAGNTIYF.